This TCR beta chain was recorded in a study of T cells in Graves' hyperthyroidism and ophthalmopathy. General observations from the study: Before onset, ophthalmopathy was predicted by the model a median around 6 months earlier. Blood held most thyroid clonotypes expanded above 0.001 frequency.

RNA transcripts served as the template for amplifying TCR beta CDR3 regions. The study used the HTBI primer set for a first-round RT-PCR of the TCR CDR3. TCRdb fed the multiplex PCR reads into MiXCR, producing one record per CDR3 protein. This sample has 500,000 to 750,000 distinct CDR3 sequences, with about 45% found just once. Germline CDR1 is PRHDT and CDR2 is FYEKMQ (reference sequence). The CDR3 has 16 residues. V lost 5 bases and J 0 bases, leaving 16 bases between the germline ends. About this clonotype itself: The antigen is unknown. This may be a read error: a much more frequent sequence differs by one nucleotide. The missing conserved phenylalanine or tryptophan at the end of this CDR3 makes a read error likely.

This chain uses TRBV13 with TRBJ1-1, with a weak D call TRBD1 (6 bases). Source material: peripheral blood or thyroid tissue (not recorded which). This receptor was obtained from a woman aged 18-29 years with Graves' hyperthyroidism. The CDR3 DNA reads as TGTGCCAGCAGCGCACGACAGGAGCCCATGAACACTGAAGCTTTCTCT. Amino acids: CASSARQEPMNTEAFS.